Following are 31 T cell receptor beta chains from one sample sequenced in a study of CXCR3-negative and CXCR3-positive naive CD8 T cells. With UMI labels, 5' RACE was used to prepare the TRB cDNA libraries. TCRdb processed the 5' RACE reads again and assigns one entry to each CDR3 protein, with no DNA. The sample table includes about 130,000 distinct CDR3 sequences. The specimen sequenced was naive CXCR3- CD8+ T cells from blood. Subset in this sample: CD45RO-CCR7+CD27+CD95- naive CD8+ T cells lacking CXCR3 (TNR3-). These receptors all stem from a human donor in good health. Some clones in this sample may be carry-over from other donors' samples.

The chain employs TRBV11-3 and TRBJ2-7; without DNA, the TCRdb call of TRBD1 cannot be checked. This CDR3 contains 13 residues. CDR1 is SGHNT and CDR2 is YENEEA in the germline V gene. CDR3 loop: CASSLYPGYEQYF.

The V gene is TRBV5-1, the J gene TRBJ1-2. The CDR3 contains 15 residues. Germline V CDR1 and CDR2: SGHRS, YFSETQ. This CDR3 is CASSYDTAGIYGYTF.

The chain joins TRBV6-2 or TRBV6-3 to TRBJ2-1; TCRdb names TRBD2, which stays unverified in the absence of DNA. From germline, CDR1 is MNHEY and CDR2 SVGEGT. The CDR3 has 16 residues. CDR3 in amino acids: CASSSKLAGVGNEQFF.

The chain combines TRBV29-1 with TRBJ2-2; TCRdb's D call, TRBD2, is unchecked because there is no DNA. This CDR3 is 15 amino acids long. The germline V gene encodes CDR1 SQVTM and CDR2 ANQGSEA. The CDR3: CSVEASGLGTGELFF.

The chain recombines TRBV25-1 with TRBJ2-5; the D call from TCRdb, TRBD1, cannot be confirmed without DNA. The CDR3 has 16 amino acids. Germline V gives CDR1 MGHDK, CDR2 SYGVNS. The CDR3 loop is CASSEYTGARQETQYF.

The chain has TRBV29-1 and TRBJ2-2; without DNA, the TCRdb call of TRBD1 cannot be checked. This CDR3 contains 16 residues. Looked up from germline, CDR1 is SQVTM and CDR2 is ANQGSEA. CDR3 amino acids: CSVVEAGTENTGELFF.

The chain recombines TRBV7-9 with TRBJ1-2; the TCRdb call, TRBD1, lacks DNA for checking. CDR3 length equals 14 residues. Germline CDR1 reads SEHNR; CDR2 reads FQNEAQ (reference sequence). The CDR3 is CASQWGAEGYGHTF. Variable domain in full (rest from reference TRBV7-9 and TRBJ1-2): DTGVSQNPRHKITKRGQNVTFRCDPISEHNRLYWYRQTLGQGPEFLTYFQNEAQLEKSRLLSDRFSAERPKGSFSTLEIQRTEQGDSAMYLCASQWGAEGYGHTFGSGTRLTVV.

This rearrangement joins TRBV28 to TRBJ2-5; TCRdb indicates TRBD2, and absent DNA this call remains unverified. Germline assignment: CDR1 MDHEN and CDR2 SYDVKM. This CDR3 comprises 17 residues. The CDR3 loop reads CASSLLLRGAHQETQYF.

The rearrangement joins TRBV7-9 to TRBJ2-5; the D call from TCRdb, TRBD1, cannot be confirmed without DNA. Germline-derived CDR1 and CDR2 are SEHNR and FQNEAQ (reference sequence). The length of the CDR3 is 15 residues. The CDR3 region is CASTREPRAGETQYF.

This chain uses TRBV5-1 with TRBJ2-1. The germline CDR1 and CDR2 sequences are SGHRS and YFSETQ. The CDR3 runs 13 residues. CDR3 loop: CASSLVPQNEQFF.

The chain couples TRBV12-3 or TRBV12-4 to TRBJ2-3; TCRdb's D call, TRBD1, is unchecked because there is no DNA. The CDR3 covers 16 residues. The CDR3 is CASSFPQGFGTDTQYF.

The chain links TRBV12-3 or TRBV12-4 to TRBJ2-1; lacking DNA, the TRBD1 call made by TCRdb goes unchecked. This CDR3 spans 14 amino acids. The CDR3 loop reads CATTGAASYNEQFF.

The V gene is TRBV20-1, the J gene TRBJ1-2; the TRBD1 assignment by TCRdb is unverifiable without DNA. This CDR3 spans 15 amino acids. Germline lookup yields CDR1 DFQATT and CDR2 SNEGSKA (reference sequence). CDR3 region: CSARDRVGDTYGYTF.

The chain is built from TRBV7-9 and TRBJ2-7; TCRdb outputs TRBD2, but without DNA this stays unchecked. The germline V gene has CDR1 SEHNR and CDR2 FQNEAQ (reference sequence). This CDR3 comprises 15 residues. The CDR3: CASSGTSGGTYEQYF.

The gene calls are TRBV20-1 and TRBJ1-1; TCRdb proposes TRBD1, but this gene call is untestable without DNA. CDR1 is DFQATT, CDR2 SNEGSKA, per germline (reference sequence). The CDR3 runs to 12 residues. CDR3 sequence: CSAIRGDTEAFF.

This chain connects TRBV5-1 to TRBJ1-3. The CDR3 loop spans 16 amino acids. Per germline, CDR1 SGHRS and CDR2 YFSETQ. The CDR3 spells CASSLSDGLSGNTIYF. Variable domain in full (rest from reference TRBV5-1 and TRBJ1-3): KAGVTQTPRYLIKTRGQQVTLSCSPISGHRSVSWYQQTPGQGLQFLFEYFSETQRNKGNFPGRFSGRQFSNSRSEMNVSTLELGDSALYLCASSLSDGLSGNTIYFGEGSWLTVV.

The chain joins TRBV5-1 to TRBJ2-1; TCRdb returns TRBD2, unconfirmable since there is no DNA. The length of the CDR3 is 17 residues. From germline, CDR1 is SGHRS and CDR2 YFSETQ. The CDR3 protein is CASSLVKREAYDNEQFF.

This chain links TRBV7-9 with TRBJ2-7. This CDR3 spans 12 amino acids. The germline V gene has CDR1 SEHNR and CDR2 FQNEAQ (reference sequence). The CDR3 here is CASKPAAYEQYF.

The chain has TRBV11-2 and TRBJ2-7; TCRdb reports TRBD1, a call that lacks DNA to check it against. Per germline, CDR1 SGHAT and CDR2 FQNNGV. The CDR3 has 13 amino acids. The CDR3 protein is CASSWDGTYEQYF.

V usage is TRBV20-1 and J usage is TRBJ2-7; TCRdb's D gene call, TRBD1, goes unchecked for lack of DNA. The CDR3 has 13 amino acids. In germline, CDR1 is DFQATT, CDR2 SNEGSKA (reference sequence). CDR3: CSANRDRFYEQYF.

The CDR3: CASSFEHGELFF. The chain uses TRBV7-9 and TRBJ2-2. CDR1 is SEHNR and CDR2 is FQNEAQ in the germline V gene (reference sequence). CDR3 size: 12 residues. The variable domain in full, with the rest retrieved from reference TRBV7-9 and TRBJ2-2, is DTGVSQNPRHKITKRGQNVTFRCDPISEHNRLYWYRQTLGQGPEFLTYFQNEAQLEKSRLLSDRFSAERPKGSFSTLEIQRTEQGDSAMYLCASSFEHGELFFGEGSRLTVL.

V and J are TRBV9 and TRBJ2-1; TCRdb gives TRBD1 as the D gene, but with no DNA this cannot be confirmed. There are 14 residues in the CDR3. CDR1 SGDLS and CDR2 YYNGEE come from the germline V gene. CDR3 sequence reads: CASSPGTATNEQFF.

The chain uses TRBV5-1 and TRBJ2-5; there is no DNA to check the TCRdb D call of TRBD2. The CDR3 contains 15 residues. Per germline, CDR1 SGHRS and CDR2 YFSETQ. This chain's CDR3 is CASSRSGRARETQYF.

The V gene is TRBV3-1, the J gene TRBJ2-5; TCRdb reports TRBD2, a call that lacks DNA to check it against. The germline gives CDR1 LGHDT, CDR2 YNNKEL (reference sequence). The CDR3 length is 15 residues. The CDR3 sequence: CASTFLAGGQETQYF.

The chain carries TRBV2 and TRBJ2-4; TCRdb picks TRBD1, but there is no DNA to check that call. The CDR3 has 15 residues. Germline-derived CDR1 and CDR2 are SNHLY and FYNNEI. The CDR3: CASSRRQESKNIQYF.

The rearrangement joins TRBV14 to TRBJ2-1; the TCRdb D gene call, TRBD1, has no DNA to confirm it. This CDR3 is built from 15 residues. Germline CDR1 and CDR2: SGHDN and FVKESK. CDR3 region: CASSQGGTLYNEQFF. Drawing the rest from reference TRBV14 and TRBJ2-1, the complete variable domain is EAGVTQFPSHSVIEKGQTVTLRCDPISGHDNLYWYRRVMGKEIKFLLHFVKESKQDESGMPNNRFLAERTGGTYSTLKVQPAELEDSGVYFCASSQGGTLYNEQFFGPGTRLTVL.

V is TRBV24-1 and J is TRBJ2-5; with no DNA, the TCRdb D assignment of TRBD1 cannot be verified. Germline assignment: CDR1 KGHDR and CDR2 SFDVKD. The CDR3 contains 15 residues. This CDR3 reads CATSDFRTPQETQYF.

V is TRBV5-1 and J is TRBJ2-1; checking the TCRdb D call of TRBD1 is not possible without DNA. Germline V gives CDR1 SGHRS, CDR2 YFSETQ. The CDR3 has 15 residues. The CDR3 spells CASSDRGAIYNEQFF. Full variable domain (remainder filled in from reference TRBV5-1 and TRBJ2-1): KAGVTQTPRYLIKTRGQQVTLSCSPISGHRSVSWYQQTPGQGLQFLFEYFSETQRNKGNFPGRFSGRQFSNSRSEMNVSTLELGDSALYLCASSDRGAIYNEQFFGPGTRLTVL.

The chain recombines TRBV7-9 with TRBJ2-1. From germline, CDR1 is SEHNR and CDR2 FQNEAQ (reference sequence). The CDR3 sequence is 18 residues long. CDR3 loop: CASSLELRTSGTYNEQFF.

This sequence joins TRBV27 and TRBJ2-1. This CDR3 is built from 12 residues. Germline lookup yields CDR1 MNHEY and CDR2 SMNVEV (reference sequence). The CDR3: CASSPISNEQFF.

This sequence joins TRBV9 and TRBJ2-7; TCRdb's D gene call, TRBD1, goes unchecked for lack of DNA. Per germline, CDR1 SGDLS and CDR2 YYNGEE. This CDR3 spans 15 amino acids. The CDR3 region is CASSSSGTVGNEQYF.